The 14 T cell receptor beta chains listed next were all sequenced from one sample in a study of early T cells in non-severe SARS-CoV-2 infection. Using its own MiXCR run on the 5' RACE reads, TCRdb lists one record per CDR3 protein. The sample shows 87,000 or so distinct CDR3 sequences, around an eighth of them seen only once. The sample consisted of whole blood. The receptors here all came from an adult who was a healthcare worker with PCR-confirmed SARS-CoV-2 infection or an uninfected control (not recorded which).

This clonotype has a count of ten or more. In nucleotides, the CDR3 is TGTGCCAGCAGCCCACCCTACGGCCTAAGACTCACCGGGGAGCTGTTTTTT. This sequence encodes CASSPPYGLRLTGELFF. This chain connects TRBV7-8 to TRBJ2-2; unclear D gene. V was shortened by 5 bases and J by 4 bases, with 20 bases between the two germline ends. The CDR3 length is 17 residues. Germline CDR1 SGHVS, CDR2 FQNEAQ.

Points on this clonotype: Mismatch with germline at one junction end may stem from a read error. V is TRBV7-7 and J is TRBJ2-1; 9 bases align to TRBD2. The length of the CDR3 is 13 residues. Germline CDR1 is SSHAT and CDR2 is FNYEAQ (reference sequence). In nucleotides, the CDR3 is TGTGCTAGCAGCCTTCTAGCGGGAACTGAGCAGTTCTTC. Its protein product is CASSLLAGTEQFF. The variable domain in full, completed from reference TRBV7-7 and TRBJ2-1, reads GAGVSQSPRYKVTKRGQDVTLRCDPISSHATLYWYQQALGQGPEFLTYFNYEAQPDKSGLPSDRFSAERPEGSISTLTIQRTEQRDSAMYRCASSLLAGTEQFFGPGTRLTVL.

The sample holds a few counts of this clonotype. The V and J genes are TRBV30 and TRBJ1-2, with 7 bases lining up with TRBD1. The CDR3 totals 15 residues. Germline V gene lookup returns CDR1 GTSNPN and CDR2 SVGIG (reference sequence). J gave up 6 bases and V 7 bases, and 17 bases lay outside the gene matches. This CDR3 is CAFQNRYRGYNGYTF. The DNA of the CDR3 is TGTGCCTTCCAAAACCGGTACAGGGGTTACAATGGCTACACCTTC.

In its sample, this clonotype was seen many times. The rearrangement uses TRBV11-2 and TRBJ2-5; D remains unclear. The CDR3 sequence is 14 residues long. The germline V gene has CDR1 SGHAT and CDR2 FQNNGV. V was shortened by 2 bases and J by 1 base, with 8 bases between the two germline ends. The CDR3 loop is CASSLLAVQETQYF. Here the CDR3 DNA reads TGTGCCAGCAGCTTATTGGCGGTCCAAGAGACCCAGTACTTC.

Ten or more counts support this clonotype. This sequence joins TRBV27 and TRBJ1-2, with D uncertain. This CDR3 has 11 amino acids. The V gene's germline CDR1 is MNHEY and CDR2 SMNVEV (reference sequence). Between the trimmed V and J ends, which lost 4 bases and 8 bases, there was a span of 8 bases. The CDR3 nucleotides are TGTGCCAGCAGTTCTGGGTGGGGCTACACCTTC. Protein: CASSSGWGYTF.

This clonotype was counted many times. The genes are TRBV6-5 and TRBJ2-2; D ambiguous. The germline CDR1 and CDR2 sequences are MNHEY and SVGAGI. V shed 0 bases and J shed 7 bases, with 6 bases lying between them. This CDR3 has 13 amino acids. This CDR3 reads CASSYSNGGELFF. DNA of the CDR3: TGTGCCAGCAGTTACTCGAACGGCGGGGAGCTGTTTTTT.

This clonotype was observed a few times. In DNA, the CDR3 is TGTGCCAGCAGTTACTCGACCCCCTCGGGGGATACCGGGGAGCTGTTTTTT. It translates to CASSYSTPSGDTGELFF. This rearrangement joins TRBV6-2 or TRBV6-3 to TRBJ2-2; maybe TRBD2 (6 bases). V was trimmed by 0 bases and J by 5 bases, leaving 16 bases between them. The CDR3 loop spans 17 amino acids. The germline CDR1 and CDR2 sequences are MNHEY and SVGEGT.

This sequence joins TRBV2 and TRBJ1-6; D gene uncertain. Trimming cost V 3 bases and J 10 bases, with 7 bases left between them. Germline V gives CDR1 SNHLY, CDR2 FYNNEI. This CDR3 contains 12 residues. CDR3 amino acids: CASSDRESPLHF. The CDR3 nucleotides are TGTGCCAGCAGTGATCGGGAATCACCCCTCCACTTT. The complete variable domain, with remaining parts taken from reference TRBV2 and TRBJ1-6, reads EPEVTQTPSHQVTQMGQEVILRCVPISNHLYFYWYRQILGQKVEFLVSFYNNEISEKSEIFDDQFSVERPDGSNFTLKIRSTKLEDSAMYFCASSDRESPLHFGNGTRLTVT.

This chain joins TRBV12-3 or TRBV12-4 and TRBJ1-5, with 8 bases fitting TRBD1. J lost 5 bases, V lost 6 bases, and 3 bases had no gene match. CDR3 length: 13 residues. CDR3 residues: CASSPQGDQPQHF. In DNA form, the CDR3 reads TGTGCCAGCAGCCCACAGGGGGATCAGCCCCAGCATTTT.

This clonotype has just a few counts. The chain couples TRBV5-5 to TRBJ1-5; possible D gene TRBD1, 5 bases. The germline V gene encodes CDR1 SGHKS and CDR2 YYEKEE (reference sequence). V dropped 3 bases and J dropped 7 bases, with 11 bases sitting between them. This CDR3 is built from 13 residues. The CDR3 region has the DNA TGTGCCAGCAGCTCGGGACCGGAACAGCCCCAGCATTTT. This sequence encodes CASSSGPEQPQHF.

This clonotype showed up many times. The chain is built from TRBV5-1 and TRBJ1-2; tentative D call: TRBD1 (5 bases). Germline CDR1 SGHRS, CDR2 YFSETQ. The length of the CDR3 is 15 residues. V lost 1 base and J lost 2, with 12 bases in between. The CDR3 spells CASSLWDALNYGYTF. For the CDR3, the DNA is TGCGCCAGCAGCTTGTGGGACGCCCTGAACTATGGCTACACCTTC.

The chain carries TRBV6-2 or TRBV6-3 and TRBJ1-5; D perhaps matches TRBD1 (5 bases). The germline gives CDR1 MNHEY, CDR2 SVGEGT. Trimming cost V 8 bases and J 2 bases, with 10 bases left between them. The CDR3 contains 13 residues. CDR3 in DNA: TGTGCCAGCCGTGACAGCGGCAATCAGCCCCAGCATTTT. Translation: CASRDSGNQPQHF.

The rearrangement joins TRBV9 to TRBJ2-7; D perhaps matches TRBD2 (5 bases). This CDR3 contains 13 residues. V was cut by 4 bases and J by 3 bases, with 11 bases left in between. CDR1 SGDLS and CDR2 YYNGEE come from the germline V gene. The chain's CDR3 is CASSLAPLYEQYF. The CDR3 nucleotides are TGTGCCAGCAGCCTAGCCCCCCTCTACGAGCAGTACTTC.

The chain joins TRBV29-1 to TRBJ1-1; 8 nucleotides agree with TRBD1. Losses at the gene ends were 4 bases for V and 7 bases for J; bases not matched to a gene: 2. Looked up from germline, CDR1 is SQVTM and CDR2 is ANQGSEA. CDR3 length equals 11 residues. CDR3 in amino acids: CSVVGTGEAFF. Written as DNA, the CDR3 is TGCAGCGTTGTAGGGACAGGTGAAGCTTTCTTT.